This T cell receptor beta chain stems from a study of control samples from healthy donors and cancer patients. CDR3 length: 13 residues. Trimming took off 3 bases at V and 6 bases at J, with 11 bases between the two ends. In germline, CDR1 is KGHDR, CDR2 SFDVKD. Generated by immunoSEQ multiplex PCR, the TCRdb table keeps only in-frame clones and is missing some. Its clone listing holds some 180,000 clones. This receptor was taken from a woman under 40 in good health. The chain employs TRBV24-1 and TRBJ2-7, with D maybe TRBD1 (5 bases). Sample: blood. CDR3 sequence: CATSDPTESEQYF. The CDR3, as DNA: TGTGCCACCAGTGATCCGACAGAAAGCGAGCAGTACTTC.